This T cell receptor (beta chain) was profiled in a study of regulatory T cells in long-lasting Graves disease. Study-level findings and limits: Persistent Graves' patients showed less TCR diversity than newly diagnosed ones.

This clonotype was detected a few times. Its antigen is still unknown. Construction of TCR beta libraries relied on iRepertoire HTBI primers and on Arm-PCR targeting CDR3 regions. TCRdb ran MiXCR on the multiplex PCR reads and lists one entry per CDR3 protein. Of 200,000 to 250,000 distinct CDR3 sequences listed, roughly 20% are singletons. Stated time point: newly diagnosed GD, antithyroid drugs for less than 3 months. PBMC-derived RNA was used for the TCR library. All patients originated from an endocrinology department located in Xi'an, China. CDR1 and CDR2 (germline): LNHNV, YYDKDF (reference sequence). The CDR3 has 14 amino acids. V was clipped by 1 base and J by 3 bases, with 7 bases between them. These sequences were also reported in another study, on T cells in Graves' hyperthyroidism and ophthalmopathy. As that study records: Each diagnosis drew on symptoms, thyroxine, TRAb, thyroid ultrasound and orbital computed tomography findings.

The clonotype originates from a woman aged 25 to 39 with Graves disease. The sample was peripheral blood mononuclear cells (PBMCs), taken at new diagnosis, from a patient treated with antithyroid drugs. This chain uses TRBV15 with TRBJ2-4; no firm D call. The CDR3, as DNA: TGTGCCACCAGCAGAGTGCTAGACAAAAACATTCAGTACTTC. Its translation: CATSRVLDKNIQYF.